This TCR beta chain was retrieved from a study of cytomegalovirus exposure and HLA in healthy donors. Study observations and caveats: The study designated 164 TCR beta chains cytomegalovirus-associated. In a later analysis, first-cohort TCR clusters were found to tend to co-occur in the 130 or so validation repertoires. Reportedly, cytomegalovirus status was diagnosed with high sensitivity and specificity.

Turning to this clone: Its antigen is unidentified.

V shed 3 bases, J shed 6 bases, and the junction held 9 bases outside the gene matches. CDR1 is LNHDA and CDR2 is SQIVND in the germline V gene (reference sequence). The CDR3 is 15 residues long. Method: immunoSEQ multiplex PCR; TCRdb's copy keeps in-frame clones and lacks some. This table has 70,000 to 80,000 clones, 94% appearing once. This receptor was taken from a woman younger than 35 in good health and CMV-seropositive. Input material: PBMCs. V and J are TRBV19 and TRBJ1-1; 8 nucleotides align to TRBD1. DNA of the CDR3: TGTGCCAGTAGTATCCGGGCAGGGGGCAAGGCTGAAGCTTTCTTT. It translates to CASSIRAGGKAEAFF.